This T cell receptor (beta chain) was observed in a study of blood T cell repertoires in COVID-19. Study-wide background: COVID-19 samples collected from the United States, Italy and Spain covered acute and convalescent phases. PBMCs, B-cell-depleted T cells, or T cells were the source of the cDNA or gDNA that made up the material.

Original data processing: The assay estimated nucleated cells by amplifying reference gene primers. TCRdb's table, derived via immunoSEQ multiplex PCR, lists solely in-frame clones and lacks some. The V and J calls and clone size are taken from that table; D and trimming were inferred from the DNA. The table includes about 240,000 clones, roughly 80% detected once. The germline gives CDR1 LNHDA, CDR2 SQIVND (reference sequence). V dropped 1 base and J dropped 4; count of bases not matched to a gene: 2. The CDR3 is made up of 14 amino acids. Sequencing was carried out using peripheral blood. This TCR came from a woman older than 75 with acute or convalescent COVID-19. The V and J genes are TRBV19 and TRBJ1-2; 8 bases align to TRBD1. The CDR3 protein is CASSIGGQGYGYTF. DNA for the CDR3: TGTGCCAGTAGTATAGGAGGACAGGGCTATGGCTACACCTTC.